This T cell receptor (beta chain) derives from a study of T-cell memory formation after mild COVID-19. Looking at the study overall: TCR clusters were largely donor specific. Study conclusions and caveats: Contracting CD4+ clones lay largely in CM and EM, with CD8+ ones residing in EMRA.

A single record per CDR3 protein comes from TCRdb applying MiXCR to the 5' RACE reads. Of around 310,000 distinct CDR3 sequences listed, 20% to 25% are singletons. A note on this clonotype: Its antigen is as yet unknown.

Sequencing was done on a sample of PBMCs or a T cell subset sorted from them (not recorded which). The TCR originated in a young man who had mild COVID-19 (a few samples of this study predate the infection). Cell type and time point are not known.

The CDR3 region is CAISGFSRDTQYF. As DNA, the CDR3 is TGTGCCATCAGTGGCTTCTCACGGGATACGCAGTATTTT. V and J are TRBV10-3 and TRBJ2-3; no definite D call. V lost 4 bases to trimming and J lost 6 bases, with 11 bases between them. The germline gives CDR1 ENHRY, CDR2 SYGVKD. The CDR3 length is 13 residues.